Shown below are 2 T cell receptor beta chains from a single sample sequenced in a study of cytomegalovirus exposure and HLA in healthy donors (dated by TCRdb to 2017 to 2019). The method was the immunoSEQ multiplex PCR assay. Entries here come from immuneACCESS through TCRdb and include only in-frame sequences with V and J called. Some clones fail to appear in such tables; in the studies checked, an unresolved V gene covers under half of the shortfall, and the cause of the remainder is unknown. The sample yields some 120,000 clones; around nine tenths were counted once. The ten biggest clones cover less than 1.5% of the sample. Sequenced material: PBMCs. The receptors were gathered from a man aged 25 to 40 in good health and CMV-seronegative.

This clone showed up just once. V and J are TRBV4-2 and TRBJ2-7, with 7 nucleotides matching TRBD2. V was pared by 1 base and J by 3 bases, with 6 bases of the junction left unmatched. The CDR3 is 15 residues long. Germline CDR1 and CDR2: LGHNA and YNFKEQ. The CDR3 sequence: CASSQGDGGFYEQYF. DNA for the CDR3: TGTGCCAGCAGCCAAGGGGACGGGGGGTTCTACGAGCAGTACTTC.

J is TRBJ2-1 and V is TRBV4-3; TRBD2 aligns across 12 bases. CDR3 size: 18 residues. V lost 4 bases and J lost 6; bases outside the gene matches: 13. The V gene's germline CDR1 is LGHNA and CDR2 YSLEER. The CDR3 here is CASSPTQLGLAGLNEQFF. For the CDR3, the DNA is TGCGCCAGCAGCCCTACACAGTTGGGACTAGCGGGCCTCAATGAGCAGTTCTTC.